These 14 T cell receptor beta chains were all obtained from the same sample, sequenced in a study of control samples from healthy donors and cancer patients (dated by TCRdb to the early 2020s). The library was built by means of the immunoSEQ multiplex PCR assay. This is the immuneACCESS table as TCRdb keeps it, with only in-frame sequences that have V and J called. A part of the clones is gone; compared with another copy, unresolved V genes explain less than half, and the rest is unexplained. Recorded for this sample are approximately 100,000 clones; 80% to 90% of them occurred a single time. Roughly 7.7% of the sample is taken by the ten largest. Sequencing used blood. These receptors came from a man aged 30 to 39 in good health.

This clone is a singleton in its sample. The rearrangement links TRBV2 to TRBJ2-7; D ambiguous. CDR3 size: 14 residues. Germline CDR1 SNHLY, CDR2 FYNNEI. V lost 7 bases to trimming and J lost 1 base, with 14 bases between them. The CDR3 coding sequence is TGTGCCAGCAAGTCGTCAGGACCTTCCTACGAGCAGTACTTC. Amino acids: CASKSSGPSYEQYF. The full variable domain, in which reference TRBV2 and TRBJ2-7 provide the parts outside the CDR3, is EPEVTQTPSHQVTQMGQEVILRCVPISNHLYFYWYRQILGQKVEFLVSFYNNEISEKSEIFDDQFSVERPDGSNFTLKIRSTKLEDSAMYFCASKSSGPSYEQYFGPGTRLTVT.

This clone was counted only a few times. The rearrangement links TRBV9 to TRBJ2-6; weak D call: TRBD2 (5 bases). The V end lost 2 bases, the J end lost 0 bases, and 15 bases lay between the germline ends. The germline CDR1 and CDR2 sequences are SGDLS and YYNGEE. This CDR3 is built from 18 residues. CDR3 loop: CASSVEGWESSGANVLTF. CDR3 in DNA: TGTGCCAGCAGCGTCGAAGGGTGGGAGTCCTCTGGGGCCAACGTCCTGACTTTC.

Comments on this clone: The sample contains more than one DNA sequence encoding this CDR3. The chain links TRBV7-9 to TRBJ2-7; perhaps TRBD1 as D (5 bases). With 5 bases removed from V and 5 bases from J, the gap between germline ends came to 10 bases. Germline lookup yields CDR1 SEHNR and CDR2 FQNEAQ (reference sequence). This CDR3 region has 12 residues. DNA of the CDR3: TGTGCCAGCAGCCCCCAGGGCGACGAGCAGTACTTC. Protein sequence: CASSPQGDEQYF. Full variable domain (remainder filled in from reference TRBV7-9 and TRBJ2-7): DTGVSQNPRHKITKRGQNVTFRCDPISEHNRLYWYRQTLGQGPEFLTYFQNEAQLEKSRLLSDRFSAERPKGSFSTLEIQRTEQGDSAMYLCASSPQGDEQYFGPGTRLTVT.

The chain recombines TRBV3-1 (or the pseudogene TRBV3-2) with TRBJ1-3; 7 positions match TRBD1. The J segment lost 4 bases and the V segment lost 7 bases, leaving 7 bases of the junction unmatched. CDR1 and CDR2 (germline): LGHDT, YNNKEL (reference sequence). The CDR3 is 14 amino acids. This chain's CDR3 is CASTRTGGGNTIYF. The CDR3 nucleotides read TGTGCCAGCACCCGGACAGGAGGGGGAAACACCATATATTTT.

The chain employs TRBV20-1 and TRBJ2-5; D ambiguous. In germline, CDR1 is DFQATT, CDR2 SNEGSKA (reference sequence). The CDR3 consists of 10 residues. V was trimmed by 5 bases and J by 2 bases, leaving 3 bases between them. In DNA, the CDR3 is TGCAGTGCTGGACAAGAGACCCAGTACTTC. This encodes CSAGQETQYF.

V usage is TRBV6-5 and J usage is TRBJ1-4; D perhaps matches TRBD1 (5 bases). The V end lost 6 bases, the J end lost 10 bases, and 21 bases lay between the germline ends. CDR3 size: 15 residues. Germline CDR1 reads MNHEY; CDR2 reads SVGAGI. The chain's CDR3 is CASRGREEGSGKLFF. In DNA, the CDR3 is TGTGCCAGCAGGGGACGGGAGGAGGGGTCGGGAAAACTGTTTTTT.

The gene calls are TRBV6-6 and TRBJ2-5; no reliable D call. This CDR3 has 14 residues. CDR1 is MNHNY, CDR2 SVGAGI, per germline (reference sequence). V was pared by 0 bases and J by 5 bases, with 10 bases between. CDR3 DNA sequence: TGTGCCAGCAGTTACTCTCCCACGCGGGAGACCCAGTACTTC. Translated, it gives CASSYSPTRETQYF.

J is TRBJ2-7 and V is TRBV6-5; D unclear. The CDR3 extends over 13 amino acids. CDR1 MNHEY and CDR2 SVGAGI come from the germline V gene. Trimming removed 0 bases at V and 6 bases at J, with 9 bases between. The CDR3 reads CASSYSTVAEQYF. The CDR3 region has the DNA TGTGCCAGCAGTTACTCGACGGTTGCCGAGCAGTACTTC.

CDR3 in amino acids: CATSDLTGETGELFF. In DNA, the CDR3 is TGTGCCACCAGTGATTTGACAGGGGAAACCGGGGAGCTGTTTTTT. The J gene is TRBJ2-2, the V gene TRBV24-1, with 7 bases identical to TRBD1. This CDR3 region has 15 residues. Germline assignment: CDR1 KGHDR and CDR2 SFDVKD. V trimming: 0 bases; J trimming: 5 bases; junction bases outside the gene matches: 2.

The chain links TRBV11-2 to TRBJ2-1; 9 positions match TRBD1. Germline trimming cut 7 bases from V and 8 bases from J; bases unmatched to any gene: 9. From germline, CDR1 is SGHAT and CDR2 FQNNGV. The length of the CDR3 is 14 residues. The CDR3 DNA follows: TGTGCCAGCAAAGGGGACAGGGATGGAGATGAGCAGTTCTTC. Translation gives CASKGDRDGDEQFF.

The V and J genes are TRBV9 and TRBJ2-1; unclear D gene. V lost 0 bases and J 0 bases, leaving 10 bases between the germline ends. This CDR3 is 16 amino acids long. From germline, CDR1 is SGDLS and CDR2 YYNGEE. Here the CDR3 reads CASSVEVYSSYNEQFF. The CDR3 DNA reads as TGTGCCAGCAGCGTAGAGGTTTACAGCTCCTACAATGAGCAGTTCTTC.

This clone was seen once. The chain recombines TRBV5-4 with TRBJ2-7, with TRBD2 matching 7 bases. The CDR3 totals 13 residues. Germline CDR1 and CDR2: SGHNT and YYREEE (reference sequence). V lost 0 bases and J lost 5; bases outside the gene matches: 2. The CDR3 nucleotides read TGTGCCAGCAGCTTGGGACTAGCAAACGAGCAGTACTTC. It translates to CASSLGLANEQYF. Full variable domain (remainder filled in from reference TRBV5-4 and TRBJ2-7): ETGVTQSPTHLIKTRGQQVTLRCSSQSGHNTVSWYQQALGQGPQFIFQYYREEENGRGNFPPRFSGLQFPNYSSELNVNALELDDSALYLCASSLGLANEQYFGPGTRLTVT.

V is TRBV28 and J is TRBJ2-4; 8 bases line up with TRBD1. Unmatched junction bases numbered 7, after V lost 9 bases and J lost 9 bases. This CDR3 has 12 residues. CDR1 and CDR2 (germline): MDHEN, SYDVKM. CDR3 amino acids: CASGQGMSIQYF. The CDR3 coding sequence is TGTGCCAGTGGACAGGGAATGTCCATTCAGTACTTC.

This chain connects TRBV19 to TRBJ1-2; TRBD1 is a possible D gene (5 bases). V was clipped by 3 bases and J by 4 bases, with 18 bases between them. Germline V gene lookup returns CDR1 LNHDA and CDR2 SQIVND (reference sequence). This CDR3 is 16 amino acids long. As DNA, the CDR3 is TGTGCCAGTAGTATCCTCGGGGGAAAGGGGCTCTATGGCTACACCTTC. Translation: CASSILGGKGLYGYTF.